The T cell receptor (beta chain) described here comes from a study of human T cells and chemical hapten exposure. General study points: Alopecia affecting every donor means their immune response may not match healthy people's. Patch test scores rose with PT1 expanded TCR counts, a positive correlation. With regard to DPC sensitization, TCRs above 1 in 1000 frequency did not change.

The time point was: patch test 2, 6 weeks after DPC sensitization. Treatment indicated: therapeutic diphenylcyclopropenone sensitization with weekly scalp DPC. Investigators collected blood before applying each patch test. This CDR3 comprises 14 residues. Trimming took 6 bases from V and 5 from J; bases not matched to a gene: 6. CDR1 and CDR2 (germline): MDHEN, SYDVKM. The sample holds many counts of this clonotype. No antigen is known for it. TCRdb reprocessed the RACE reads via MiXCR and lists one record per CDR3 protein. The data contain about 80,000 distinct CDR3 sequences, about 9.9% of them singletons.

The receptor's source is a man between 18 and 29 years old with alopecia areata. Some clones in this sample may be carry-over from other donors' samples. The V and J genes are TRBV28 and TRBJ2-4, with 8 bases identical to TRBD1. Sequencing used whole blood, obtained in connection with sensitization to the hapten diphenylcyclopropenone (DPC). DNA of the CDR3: TGTGCCAGCAGCAACTTGGGACAGGAAAACATTCAGTACTTC. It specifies CASSNLGQENIQYF. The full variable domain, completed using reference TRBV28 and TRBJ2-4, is DVKVTQSSRYLVKRTGEKVFLECVQDMDHENMFWYRQDPGLGLRLIYFSYDVKMKEKGDIPEGYSVSREKKERFSLILESASTNQTSMYLCASSNLGQENIQYFGAGTRLSVL.